A single sample gave rise to the 9 T cell receptor beta chains below, sequenced in a study of cytomegalovirus exposure and HLA in healthy donors. The PCR made use of 60 Vbeta and 13 Jbeta primers. Using immunoSEQ multiplex PCR, the repertoire was profiled, and TCRdb retains in-frame clones only, with some absent. The table records roughly 250,000 clones, roughly two thirds of them present only once. Specimen: PBMCs. The receptors stem from a female donor in good health and CMV-seronegative.

CDR3: CSVEGTLQETQYF. CDR3 bases: TGCAGCGTTGAGGGGACTTTACAAGAGACCCAGTACTTC. The chain links TRBV29-1 to TRBJ2-5; possible D gene TRBD2, 6 bases. V gave up 3 bases and J gave up 2 bases, with 10 bases separating them. Germline-derived CDR1 and CDR2 are SQVTM and ANQGSEA. CDR3 length: 13 residues.

The chain has TRBV28 and TRBJ1-2, with a possible D match to TRBD1 (5 bases). Germline-derived CDR1 and CDR2 are MDHEN and SYDVKM. V gave up 9 bases and J gave up 8 bases, with 16 bases separating them. The CDR3 runs to 12 residues. The CDR3 DNA reads as TGTGCCAGTTCAACGGCATGGGGCGGCTACACCTTC. This encodes CASSTAWGGYTF.

This chain uses TRBV4-1 with TRBJ2-1; 8 bases line up with TRBD2. The V segment lost 9 bases and the J segment 6 bases; nucleotides outside the gene matches: 10. The CDR3 has 14 amino acids. The germline V gene encodes CDR1 MGHRA and CDR2 YSYEKL. The chain's CDR3 is CASRAAGVGNEQFF. The CDR3 nucleotides are TGCGCCAGTAGGGCAGCGGGAGTAGGCAATGAGCAGTTCTTC.

The rearrangement joins TRBV11-3 to TRBJ2-3; 12 nucleotides match TRBD2. The V segment lost 5 bases and the J segment 2 bases; nucleotides outside the gene matches: 5. From germline, CDR1 is SGHNT and CDR2 YENEEA. The CDR3 loop spans 16 amino acids. CDR3 nucleotides: TGTGCCAGCAGCCCGCGGACTAGCGGGACCACAGATACGCAGTATTTT. It is translated as CASSPRTSGTTDTQYF.

This clone was seen only once. The CDR3 loop is CASLGGGFIAEAFF. The CDR3, as DNA: TGCGCCAGCCTCGGAGGGGGCTTTATAGCTGAAGCTTTCTTT. The chain links TRBV5-1 to TRBJ1-1, with 7 bases that match TRBD1. The V gene's germline CDR1 is SGHRS and CDR2 YFSETQ. This CDR3 contains 14 residues. After removal of 7 bases from V and 6 bases from J, the junction contained 12 bases not matched to a gene.

This clone was seen a handful of times. The V and J genes are TRBV25-1 and TRBJ2-1; weak D call: TRBD1 (5 bases). The CDR3 extends over 13 amino acids. Germline CDR1 is MGHDK and CDR2 is SYGVNS. The V gene lost 3 bases and the J gene lost 5 bases, with 8 bases spanning the gap. CDR3 nucleotide sequence: TGTGCCAGCAGTGATAGGGGTCACAATGAGCAGTTCTTC. Protein product: CASSDRGHNEQFF.

This clone showed up just a few times. The V and J genes are TRBV5-1 and TRBJ1-6; weak D call: TRBD1 (5 bases). The CDR3 contains 14 residues. Trimming shortened V by 4 bases and J by 7 bases, and 12 bases separated the two germline ends. Per the germline V gene, CDR1 is SGHRS and CDR2 is YFSETQ. The CDR3 sequence: CASSASTENSPLHF. The CDR3 DNA sequence: TGCGCCAGCAGCGCCTCGACAGAGAATTCACCCCTCCACTTT.

This clone was counted only a few times. This chain joins TRBV6-5 and TRBJ2-1, with a possible D match to TRBD1 (5 bases). The V gene's germline CDR1 is MNHEY and CDR2 SVGAGI. The CDR3 runs 14 residues. Trimming cost V 3 bases and J 7 bases, with 13 bases left between them. CDR3 sequence: CASSYYAGMNEQFF. For the CDR3, the DNA is TGTGCCAGCAGTTATTACGCAGGGATGAATGAGCAGTTCTTC.

The V and J genes are TRBV7-9 and TRBJ2-7, with TRBD2 identical over 7 bases. With V trimmed by 2 bases and J by 5 bases, 3 bases remained unmatched. The CDR3 loop spans 13 amino acids. Germline values: CDR1 SEHNR, CDR2 FQNEAQ (reference sequence). The CDR3 loop is CASSLRSGDEQYF. The CDR3 DNA reads as TGTGCCAGCAGCTTACGGAGCGGGGACGAGCAGTACTTC. Drawing the rest from reference TRBV7-9 and TRBJ2-7, the complete variable domain is DTGVSQNPRHKITKRGQNVTFRCDPISEHNRLYWYRQTLGQGPEFLTYFQNEAQLEKSRLLSDRFSAERPKGSFSTLEIQRTEQGDSAMYLCASSLRSGDEQYFGPGTRLTVT.